One sample yielded the 20 T cell receptor beta chains listed below, sequenced in a study of OX40 agonist ivuxolimab in advanced cancers. The protocol was immunoSEQ multiplex PCR, while the TCRdb copy is restricted to in-frame clones and leaves out a portion. The data show some 15,000 clones, roughly three quarters seen once. The sequencing here drew on CD4+ or CD8+ T cells sorted from blood, taken in a trial of the OX40 agonist ivuxolimab. These receptor sequences come from an adult with an advanced solid tumor such as melanoma, head and neck, liver or kidney cancer.

The chain employs TRBV28 and TRBJ2-3; 9 bases agree with TRBD2. The V segment lost 3 bases and the J segment 2 bases; nucleotides outside the gene matches: 6. The CDR3 contains 16 residues. CDR1 and CDR2 (germline): MDHEN, SYDVKM. The chain's CDR3 is CASSFLASGTTDTQYF. In nucleotides, the CDR3 is TGTGCCAGCAGTTTCCTGGCTAGCGGGACCACAGATACGCAGTATTTT.

The chain links TRBV5-6 to TRBJ1-1; D gene uncertain. Germline CDR1 SGHDT, CDR2 YYEEEE. The CDR3 spans 14 residues. V gave up 4 bases and J gave up 1 base, with 11 bases separating them. In DNA, the CDR3 is TGTGCCAGCAGCCCCGGCACCCGGAACACTGAAGCTTTCTTT. As protein: CASSPGTRNTEAFF. Variable domain in full (rest from reference TRBV5-6 and TRBJ1-1): DAGVTQSPTHLIKTRGQQVTLRCSPKSGHDTVSWYQQALGQGPQFIFQYYEEEERQRGNFPDRFSGHQFPNYSSELNVNALLLGDSALYLCASSPGTRNTEAFFGQGTRLTVV.

This clone was counted a few times. The rearrangement joins TRBV6-5 to TRBJ1-1; D ambiguous. The length of the CDR3 is 13 residues. Per the germline V gene, CDR1 is MNHEY and CDR2 is SVGAGI. Trimming left V 7 bases short and J 3 bases short, with 12 bases between. The DNA of the CDR3 is TGTGCCAGCACGAGGGCGGGATACACTGAAGCTTTCTTT. Translating gives CASTRAGYTEAFF.

The chain uses TRBV27 and TRBJ1-1, with a weak D call TRBD1 (5 bases). Trimming pared 6 bases from V and 2 bases from J, leaving 10 bases between. The CDR3 is 13 amino acids. CDR1 and CDR2 from the germline V gene are MNHEY and SMNVEV (reference sequence). CDR3: CASSWDPNTEAFF. In DNA form, the CDR3 reads TGTGCCAGCAGCTGGGACCCCAACACTGAAGCTTTCTTT.

The chain recombines TRBV28 with TRBJ2-1; 7 bases align to TRBD1. The CDR3 contains 14 residues. V shed 8 bases and J 0 bases; nucleotides not matched to a gene: 4. Germline V gene data show CDR1 as MDHEN and CDR2 as SYDVKM. CDR3 residues: CASQGVSSYNEQFF. CDR3 coding DNA: TGTGCCAGCCAGGGGGTTAGCTCCTACAATGAGCAGTTCTTC.

By share, this clone counts as medium-sized. This chain uses TRBV7-8 with TRBJ2-3, with TRBD2 identical over 9 bases. With V trimmed by 1 base and J by 3 bases, 5 bases remained unmatched. There are 16 residues in the CDR3. CDR1 is SGHVS, CDR2 FQNEAQ, per germline. As DNA, the CDR3 is TGTGCCAGCAGCTTAGGGGTGACTAGCGGTACAGATACGCAGTATTTT. Its protein product is CASSLGVTSGTDTQYF.

The V call is TRBV27, the J call TRBJ2-3; D possibly corresponds to TRBD2 (6 bases). V lost 1 base, J lost 3 bases, and 14 bases lay in between. CDR3 length equals 16 residues. CDR1 MNHEY and CDR2 SMNVEV come from the germline V gene (reference sequence). CDR3 protein: CASSLYQSGPTDTQYF. The CDR3 DNA follows: TGTGCCAGCAGTTTATATCAGAGCGGGCCTACAGATACGCAGTATTTT.

The rearrangement links TRBV6-5 to TRBJ2-5; no reliable D call. Germline CDR1 reads MNHEY; CDR2 reads SVGAGI. With 8 bases removed from V and 3 bases from J, the gap between germline ends came to 19 bases. There are 15 residues in the CDR3. This CDR3 is CASGYSGLGEETQYF. The CDR3 region has the DNA TGTGCCAGCGGGTATTCTGGGCTTGGGGAAGAGACCCAGTACTTC.

This clone showed up just once. The CDR3 DNA reads as TGTGCCAGCAGCCGGGGGGCGGACAATGAGCAGTTCTTC. Protein: CASSRGADNEQFF. This chain connects TRBV7-9 to TRBJ2-1; weak D call: TRBD2 (7 bases). This CDR3 has 13 amino acids. Germline assignment: CDR1 SEHNR and CDR2 FQNEAQ (reference sequence). The V end lost 5 bases, the J end lost 5 bases, and 10 bases lay between the germline ends.

The chain carries TRBV28 and TRBJ2-3, with D uncertain. The CDR3 runs 13 residues. The germline gives CDR1 MDHEN, CDR2 SYDVKM. The V and J ends lost 5 bases and 6 bases respectively, with 12 bases between them. CDR3 protein: CASSPRDLDTQYF. CDR3 nucleotides: TGTGCCAGCAGTCCACGAGATTTGGATACGCAGTATTTT.

The V gene is TRBV25-1, the J gene TRBJ2-7; D unclear. The CDR3 loop spans 14 amino acids. The germline V gene encodes CDR1 MGHDK and CDR2 SYGVNS. Trimming shortened V by 0 bases and J by 0 bases, and 6 bases separated the two germline ends. CDR3 coding DNA: TGTGCCAGCAGTGAATATAGAGACTCCTACGAGCAGTACTTC. Protein: CASSEYRDSYEQYF.

This chain links TRBV25-1 with TRBJ2-3, with 8 bases fitting TRBD1. With V trimmed by 0 bases and J by 4 bases, 6 bases remained unmatched. In germline, CDR1 is MGHDK, CDR2 SYGVNS. The CDR3 extends over 16 amino acids. The CDR3 reads CASSEYKTGAADTQYF. CDR3 DNA: TGTGCCAGCAGTGAATATAAGACAGGGGCGGCAGATACGCAGTATTTT.

The gene calls are TRBV9 and TRBJ1-1; TRBD1 aligns across 7 bases. CDR3 size: 14 residues. Germline V lookup: CDR1 SGDLS, CDR2 YYNGEE. With 3 bases clipped from V and 3 bases from J, the junction kept 5 bases outside the gene matches. CDR3 DNA sequence: TGTGCCAGCAGCGATCCTACAGGGGACACTGAAGCTTTCTTT. Protein sequence: CASSDPTGDTEAFF.

This chain uses TRBV2 with TRBJ2-5; D is perhaps TRBD2 (6 bases). V lost 6 bases, J lost 3 bases, and 11 bases lay in between. Germline V lookup: CDR1 SNHLY, CDR2 FYNNEI. The CDR3 has 13 residues. CDR3 nucleotide sequence: TGTGCCAGCAGGAGGGGACTTGAAGAGACCCAGTACTTC. It translates to CASRRGLEETQYF. The full variable domain, its missing parts supplied by reference TRBV2 and TRBJ2-5, is EPEVTQTPSHQVTQMGQEVILRCVPISNHLYFYWYRQILGQKVEFLVSFYNNEISEKSEIFDDQFSVERPDGSNFTLKIRSTKLEDSAMYFCASRRGLEETQYFGPGTRLLVL.

This chain joins TRBV6-5 and TRBJ1-5; D gene unclear. The V end was cut by 2 bases, the J end by 8 bases, with 16 bases between. The CDR3 extends over 15 amino acids. Per the germline V gene, CDR1 is MNHEY and CDR2 is SVGAGI. The CDR3, as DNA: TGTGCCAGCAGTTACCTCGAGACCAGCCTCGAGCCCCAGCATTTT. Translated, it gives CASSYLETSLEPQHF.

The genes are TRBV7-3 and TRBJ2-6; D possibly corresponds to TRBD1 (5 bases). Germline V gene data show CDR1 as SGHTA and CDR2 as FQGTGA. V shed 2 bases and J shed 4 bases, with 9 bases lying between them. CDR3 length: 15 amino acids. The CDR3 spells CASSLSGLGANVLTF. DNA for the CDR3: TGTGCCAGCAGCTTATCAGGGCTCGGGGCCAACGTCCTGACTTTC.

The chain is built from TRBV9 and TRBJ2-7, with a tentative D call TRBD2 (5 bases). The CDR3 is 16 residues long. V lost 0 bases and J lost 4, with 17 bases in between. The germline V gene encodes CDR1 SGDLS and CDR2 YYNGEE. CDR3 protein: CASSVAPASGGYEQYF. As DNA, the CDR3 is TGTGCCAGCAGCGTAGCTCCGGCCAGCGGAGGTTACGAGCAGTACTTC.

The V gene is TRBV11-2, the J gene TRBJ2-1, with TRBD2 matching over 14 bases. Germline V gene lookup returns CDR1 SGHAT and CDR2 FQNNGV. V lost 5 bases, J lost 9 bases, and 12 bases stayed unmatched. The CDR3 runs to 17 residues. As DNA, the CDR3 is TGTGCCAGCAGCCAGACCTCGGGACTAGCGGGGGAGAGTGAGCAGTTCTTC. This codes for CASSQTSGLAGESEQFF.

V and J are TRBV5-4 and TRBJ1-3, with 7 bases fitting TRBD1. This CDR3 region has 14 residues. The V gene's germline CDR1 is SGHNT and CDR2 YYREEE (reference sequence). V lost 4 bases to trimming and J lost 1 base; unmatched junction nucleotides: 2. The CDR3 DNA is TGTGCCAGCAGCGGGACAGCTTCTGGAAACACCATATATTTT. It yields the protein CASSGTASGNTIYF.

The chain has TRBV6-6 and TRBJ2-7, with 10 bases fitting TRBD1. This CDR3 is built from 12 residues. Per the germline V gene, CDR1 is MNHNY and CDR2 is SVGAGI (reference sequence). With V trimmed by 7 bases and J by 7 bases, 4 bases remained unmatched. CDR3 amino acids: CASTGQGWEQYF. The CDR3 DNA sequence: TGTGCCAGCACGGGACAGGGGTGGGAGCAGTACTTC.